The source of this T cell receptor (beta chain) is a study of OX40 agonist ivuxolimab in advanced cancers. Sequenced by immunoSEQ multiplex PCR; TCRdb stores in-frame clones only, minus some. The data show 30,000 to 45,000 clones, about three quarters seen once. The TCR sequence derives from an adult with an advanced solid tumor such as melanoma, head and neck, liver or kidney cancer. The material sequenced was CD4+ or CD8+ T cells sorted from blood, taken in a trial of the OX40 agonist ivuxolimab.

This CDR3 is CASSYPSDTQYF. The CDR3 DNA is TGTGCCAGCAGTTACCCCTCAGATACGCAGTATTTT. The V and J genes are TRBV6-6 and TRBJ2-3; D uncertain. The CDR3 length is 12 residues. V dropped 2 bases and J dropped 4 bases, with 4 bases sitting between them. CDR1 and CDR2 from the germline V gene are MNHNY and SVGAGI (reference sequence).